This T cell receptor (beta chain) was sequenced in a study of blood T cell repertoires in COVID-19. This CDR3 is 13 amino acids long. Between the trimmed V and J ends, which lost 3 bases and 8 bases, there was a span of 13 bases. The germline V gene has CDR1 LNHDA and CDR2 SQIVND (reference sequence). As processed by the authors: How many nucleated cells were present was estimated from reference gene primer amplification. Assay: immunoSEQ multiplex PCR; the TCRdb copy retains only in-frame clones and omits some. D and trimming were read from the DNA, whereas the V and J calls and clone size are those reported in that table. In the table there are about 220,000 clones, 65% to 90% of which are singletons.

The receptor's source is a woman aged 65 to 85 with COVID-19, enrolled during active disease. This chain connects TRBV19 to TRBJ1-2; no clear D. Sequences were obtained from peripheral blood. CDR3 loop: CASSIEEGGGYTF. The CDR3 coding sequence is TGTGCCAGTAGTATCGAGGAGGGAGGGGGCTACACCTTC.